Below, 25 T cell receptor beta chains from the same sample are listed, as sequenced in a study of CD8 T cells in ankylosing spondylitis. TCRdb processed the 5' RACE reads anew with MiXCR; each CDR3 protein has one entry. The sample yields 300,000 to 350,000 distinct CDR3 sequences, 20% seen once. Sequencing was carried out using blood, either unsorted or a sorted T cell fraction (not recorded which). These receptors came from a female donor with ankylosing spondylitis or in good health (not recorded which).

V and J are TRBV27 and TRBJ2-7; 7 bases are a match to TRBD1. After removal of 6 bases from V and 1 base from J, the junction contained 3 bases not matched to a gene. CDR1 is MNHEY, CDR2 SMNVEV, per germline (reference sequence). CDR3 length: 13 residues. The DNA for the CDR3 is TGTGCCAGCAGAAAGACAGGGTCCTACGAGCAGTACTTC. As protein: CASRKTGSYEQYF.

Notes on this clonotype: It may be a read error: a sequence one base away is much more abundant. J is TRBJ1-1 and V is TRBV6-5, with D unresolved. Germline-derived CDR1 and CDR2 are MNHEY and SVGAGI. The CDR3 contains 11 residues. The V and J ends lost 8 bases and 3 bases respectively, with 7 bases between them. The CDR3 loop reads CASASYTEAFF. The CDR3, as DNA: TGTGCCAGCGCGAGTTACACTGAAGCTTTCTTT.

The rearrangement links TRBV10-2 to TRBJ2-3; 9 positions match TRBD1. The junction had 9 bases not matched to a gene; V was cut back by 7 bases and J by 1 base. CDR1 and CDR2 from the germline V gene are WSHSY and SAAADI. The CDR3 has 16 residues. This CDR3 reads CASTEGTGPGTDTQYF. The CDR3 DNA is TGCGCCAGCACCGAGGGGACAGGGCCCGGCACAGATACGCAGTATTTT.

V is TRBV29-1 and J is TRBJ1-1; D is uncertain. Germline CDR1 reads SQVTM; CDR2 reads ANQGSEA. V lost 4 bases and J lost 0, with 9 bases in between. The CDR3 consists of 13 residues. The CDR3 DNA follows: TGCAGCGTTGCGGGAGTGATGAACACTGAAGCTTTCTTT. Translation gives CSVAGVMNTEAFF.

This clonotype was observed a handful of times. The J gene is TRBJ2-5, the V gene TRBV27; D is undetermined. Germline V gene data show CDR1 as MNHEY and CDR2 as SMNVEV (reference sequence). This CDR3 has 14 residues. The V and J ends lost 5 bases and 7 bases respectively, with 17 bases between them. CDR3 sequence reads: CASSLTALGLTQYF. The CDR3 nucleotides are TGTGCCAGCAGTCTCACGGCCCTCGGTCTGACCCAGTACTTC.

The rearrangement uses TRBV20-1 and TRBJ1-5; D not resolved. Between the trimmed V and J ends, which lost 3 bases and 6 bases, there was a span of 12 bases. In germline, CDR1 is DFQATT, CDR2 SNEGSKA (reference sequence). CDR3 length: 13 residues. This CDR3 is CSASLARTQPQHF. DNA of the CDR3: TGCAGTGCTAGCCTCGCTAGGACTCAGCCCCAGCATTTT.

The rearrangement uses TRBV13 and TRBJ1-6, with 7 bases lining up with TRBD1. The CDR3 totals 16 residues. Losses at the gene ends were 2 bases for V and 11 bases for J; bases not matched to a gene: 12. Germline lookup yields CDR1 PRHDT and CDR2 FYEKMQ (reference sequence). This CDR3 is CASSLSGQRSFTPLHF. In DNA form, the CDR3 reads TGTGCCAGCAGCTTATCGGGACAGAGGTCTTTTACACCCCTCCACTTT. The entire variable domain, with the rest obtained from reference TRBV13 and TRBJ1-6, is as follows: AAGVIQSPRHLIKEKRETATLKCYPIPRHDTVYWYQQGPGQDPQFLISFYEKMQSDKGSIPDRFSAQQFSDYHSELNMSSLELGDSALYFCASSLSGQRSFTPLHFGNGTRLTVT.

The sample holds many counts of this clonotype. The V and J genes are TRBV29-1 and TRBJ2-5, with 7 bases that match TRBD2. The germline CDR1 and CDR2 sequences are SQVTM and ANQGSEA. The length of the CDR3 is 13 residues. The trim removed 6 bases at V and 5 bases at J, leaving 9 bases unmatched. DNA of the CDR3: TGCAGCGTCAGGGACGGGAGGAGGGAGACCCAGTACTTC. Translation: CSVRDGRRETQYF. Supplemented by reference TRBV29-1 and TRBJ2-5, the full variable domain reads SAVISQKPSRDICQRGTSLTIQCQVDSQVTMMFWYRQQPGQSLTLIATANQGSEATYESGFVIDKFPISRPNLTFSTLTVSNMSPEDSSIYLCSVRDGRRETQYFGPGTRLLVL.

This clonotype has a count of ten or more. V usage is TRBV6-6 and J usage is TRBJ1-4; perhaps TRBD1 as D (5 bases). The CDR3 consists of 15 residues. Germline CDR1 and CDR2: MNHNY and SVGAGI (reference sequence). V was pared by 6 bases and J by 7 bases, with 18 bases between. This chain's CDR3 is CASSSTLSGGEKLFF. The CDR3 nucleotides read TGTGCCAGCAGCTCTACTCTCTCTGGGGGTGAAAAACTGTTTTTT.

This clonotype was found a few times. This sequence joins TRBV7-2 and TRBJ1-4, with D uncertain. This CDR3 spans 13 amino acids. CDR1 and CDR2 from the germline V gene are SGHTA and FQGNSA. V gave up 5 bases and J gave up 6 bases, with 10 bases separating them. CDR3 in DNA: TGTGCCAGCAGCCCATTGACCGATGAAAAACTGTTTTTT. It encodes CASSPLTDEKLFF.

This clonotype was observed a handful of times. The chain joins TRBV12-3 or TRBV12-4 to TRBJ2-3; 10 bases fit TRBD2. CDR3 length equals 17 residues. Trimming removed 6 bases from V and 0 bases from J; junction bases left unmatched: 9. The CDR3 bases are TGTGCCAGCAGGCGGAGGACTAGCGGAACTAGCACAGATACGCAGTATTTT. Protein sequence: CASRRRTSGTSTDTQYF.

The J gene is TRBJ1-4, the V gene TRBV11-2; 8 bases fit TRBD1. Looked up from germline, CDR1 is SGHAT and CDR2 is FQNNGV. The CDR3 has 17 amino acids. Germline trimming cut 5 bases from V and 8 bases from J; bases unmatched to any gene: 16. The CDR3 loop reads CASSPVGQVSDDEKLFF. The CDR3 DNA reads TGTGCCAGCAGCCCCGTGGGACAGGTTAGCGACGACGAAAAACTGTTTTTT.

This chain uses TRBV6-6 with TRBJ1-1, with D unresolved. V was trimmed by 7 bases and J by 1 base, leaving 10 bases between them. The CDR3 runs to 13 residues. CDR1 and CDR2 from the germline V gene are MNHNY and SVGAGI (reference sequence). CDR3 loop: CASIQRENTEAFF. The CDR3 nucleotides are TGTGCCAGCATACAAAGGGAGAACACTGAAGCTTTCTTT.

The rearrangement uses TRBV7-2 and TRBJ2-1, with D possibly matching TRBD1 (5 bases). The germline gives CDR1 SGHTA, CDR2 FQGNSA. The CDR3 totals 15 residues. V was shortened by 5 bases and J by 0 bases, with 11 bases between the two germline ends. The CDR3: CASSIDSSSYNEQFF. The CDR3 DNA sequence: TGTGCCAGCAGCATAGACAGTAGCTCCTACAATGAGCAGTTCTTC.

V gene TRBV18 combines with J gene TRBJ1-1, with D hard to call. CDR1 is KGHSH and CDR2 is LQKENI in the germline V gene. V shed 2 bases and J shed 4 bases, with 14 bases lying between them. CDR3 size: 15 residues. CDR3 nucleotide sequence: TGTGCCAGCTCACCAATTATAGACTCAACCACTGAAGCTTTCTTT. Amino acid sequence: CASSPIIDSTTEAFF.

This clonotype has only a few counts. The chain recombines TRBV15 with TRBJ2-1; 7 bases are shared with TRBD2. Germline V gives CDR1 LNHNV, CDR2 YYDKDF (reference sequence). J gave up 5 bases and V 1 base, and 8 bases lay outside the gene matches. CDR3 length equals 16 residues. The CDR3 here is CATSRGEAGNDNEQFF. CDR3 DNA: TGTGCCACCAGCAGAGGCGAAGCGGGAAACGACAATGAGCAGTTCTTC.

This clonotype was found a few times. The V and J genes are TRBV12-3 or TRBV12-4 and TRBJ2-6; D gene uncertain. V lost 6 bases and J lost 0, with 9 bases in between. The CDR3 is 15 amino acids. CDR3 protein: CASRATSSGANVLTF. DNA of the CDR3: TGTGCCAGCAGAGCCACAAGCTCTGGGGCCAACGTCCTGACTTTC.

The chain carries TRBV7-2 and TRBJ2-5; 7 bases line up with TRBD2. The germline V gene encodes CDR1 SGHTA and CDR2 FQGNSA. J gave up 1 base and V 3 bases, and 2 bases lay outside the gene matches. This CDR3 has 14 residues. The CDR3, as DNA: TGTGCCAGCAGCTTCCGGACTAGCCAAGAGACCCAGTACTTC. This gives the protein CASSFRTSQETQYF.

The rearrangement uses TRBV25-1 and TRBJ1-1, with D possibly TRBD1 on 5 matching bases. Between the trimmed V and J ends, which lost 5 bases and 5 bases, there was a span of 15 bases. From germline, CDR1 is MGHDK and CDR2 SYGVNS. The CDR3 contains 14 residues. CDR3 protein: CASSKGQGRTEAFF. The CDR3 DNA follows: TGTGCCAGCAGTAAGGGGCAGGGTAGGACTGAAGCTTTCTTT.

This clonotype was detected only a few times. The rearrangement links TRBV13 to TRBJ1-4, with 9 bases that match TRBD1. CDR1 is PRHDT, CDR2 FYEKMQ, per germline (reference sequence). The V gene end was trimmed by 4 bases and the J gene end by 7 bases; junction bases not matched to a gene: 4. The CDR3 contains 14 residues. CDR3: CASSSGTGREKLFF. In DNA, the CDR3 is TGTGCCAGCAGCTCCGGGACAGGGCGTGAAAAACTGTTTTTT. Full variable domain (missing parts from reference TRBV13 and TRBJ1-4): AAGVIQSPRHLIKEKRETATLKCYPIPRHDTVYWYQQGPGQDPQFLISFYEKMQSDKGSIPDRFSAQQFSDYHSELNMSSLELGDSALYFCASSSGTGREKLFFGSGTQLSVL.

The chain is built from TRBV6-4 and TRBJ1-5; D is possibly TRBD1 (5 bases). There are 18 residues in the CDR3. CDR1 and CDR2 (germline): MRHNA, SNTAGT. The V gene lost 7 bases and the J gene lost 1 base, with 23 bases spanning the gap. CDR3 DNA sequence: TGTGCCAGCAACGCTAATAAAGTAACAGGTTGGAGCAATCAGCCCCAGCATTTT. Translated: CASNANKVTGWSNQPQHF.

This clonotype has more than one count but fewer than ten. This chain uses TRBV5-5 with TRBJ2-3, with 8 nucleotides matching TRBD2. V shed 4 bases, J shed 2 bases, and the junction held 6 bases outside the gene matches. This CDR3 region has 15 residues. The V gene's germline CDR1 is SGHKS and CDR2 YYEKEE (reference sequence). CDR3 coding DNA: TGTGCCAGCAGCCCGGGACTAGGGTCCACAGATACGCAGTATTTT. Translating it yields CASSPGLGSTDTQYF. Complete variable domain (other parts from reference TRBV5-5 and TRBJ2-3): DAGVTQSPTHLIKTRGQQVTLRCSPISGHKSVSWYQQVLGQGPQFIFQYYEKEERGRGNFPDRFSARQFPNYSSELNVNALLLGDSALYLCASSPGLGSTDTQYFGPGTRLTVL.

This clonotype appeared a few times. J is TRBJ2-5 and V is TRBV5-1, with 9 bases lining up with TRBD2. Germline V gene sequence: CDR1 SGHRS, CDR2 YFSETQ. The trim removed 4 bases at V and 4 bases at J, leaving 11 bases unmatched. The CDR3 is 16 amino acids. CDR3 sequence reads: CASSPSISGSTETQYF. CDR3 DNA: TGCGCCAGCAGCCCCTCGATTAGCGGGAGCACAGAGACCCAGTACTTC.

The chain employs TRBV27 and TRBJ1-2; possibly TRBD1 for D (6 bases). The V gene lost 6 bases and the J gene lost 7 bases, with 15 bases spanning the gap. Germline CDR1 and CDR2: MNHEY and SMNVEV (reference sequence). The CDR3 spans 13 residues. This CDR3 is CASRQTGRIGYTF. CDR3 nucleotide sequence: TGTGCCAGCAGGCAGACAGGTCGAATTGGCTACACCTTC.

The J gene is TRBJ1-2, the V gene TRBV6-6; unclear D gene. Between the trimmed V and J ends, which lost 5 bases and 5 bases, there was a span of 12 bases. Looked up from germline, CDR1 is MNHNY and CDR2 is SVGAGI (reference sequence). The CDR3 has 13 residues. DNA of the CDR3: TGTGCCAGCAGTCGCGACGGAGGATATGGCTACACCTTC. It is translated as CASSRDGGYGYTF.